A single T cell receptor (beta chain) is shown here with its context. The sample comes from a study of memory CD4+ T cells and cytomegalovirus serostatus. The repertoire was sequenced with immunoSEQ multiplex PCR; TCRdb's copy has only in-frame clones and lacks some. Here the sample spans 46,000 or so clones, around 80% being singletons. After removal of 2 bases from V and 1 base from J, the junction contained 5 bases not matched to a gene. The CDR3 is 16 residues long. The germline V gene encodes CDR1 MDHEN and CDR2 SYDVKM. The sort gate was single viable CD3+CD4+CD8-CD45RO+ cells for memory CD4+ T cells.

The source of this sequence is an adult in good health and CMV-seronegative. The sample was memory CD4+ T cells from blood. This chain uses TRBV28 with TRBJ2-5; 9 nucleotides align to TRBD1. DNA of the CDR3: TGTGCCAGCAGTTTAGGGGGACAGGGCTTCCAAGAGACCCAGTACTTC. Protein sequence: CASSLGGQGFQETQYF. The full variable domain, rest sourced from reference TRBV28 and TRBJ2-5, is DVKVTQSSRYLVKRTGEKVFLECVQDMDHENMFWYRQDPGLGLRLIYFSYDVKMKEKGDIPEGYSVSREKKERFSLILESASTNQTSMYLCASSLGGQGFQETQYFGPGTRLLVL.